These 31 T cell receptor beta chains originate from one sample sequenced in a study of Ad26.COV2.S vaccination and SARS-CoV-2 variants. The treatment: some 20 received Ad26.COV2.S at low or high dose, single or two shots; about 5 received placebo; per-sample allocation not given. Each sample was drawn 63 days after the first injection (of vaccine or placebo). Assay: immunoSEQ multiplex PCR; the TCRdb copy retains only in-frame clones and omits some. This sample yields roughly 300,000 clones, of which 88% are seen a single time; around 6.4% belongs to the top ten. The sequencing used peripheral blood, collected in a trial of Ad26.COV2.S vaccine versus placebo. The receptors stem from a person aged 18-60 years who received the Ad26.COV2.S COVID-19 vaccine or a placebo.

A single count supports this clone. The rearrangement joins TRBV10-3 to TRBJ2-1; D unclear. Germline V gene sequence: CDR1 ENHRY, CDR2 SYGVKD. The length of the CDR3 is 15 residues. The V end lost 2 bases, the J end lost 0 bases, and 8 bases lay between the germline ends. The CDR3 coding sequence is TGTGCCATCAGTGAGATGTCGAGCTCCTACAATGAGCAGTTCTTC. It is translated as CAISEMSSSYNEQFF.

The chain carries TRBV18 and TRBJ2-7, with 12 bases aligning to TRBD1. The CDR3 length is 17 residues. From germline, CDR1 is KGHSH and CDR2 LQKENI. The J segment lost 3 bases and the V segment lost 4 bases, leaving 10 bases of the junction unmatched. The CDR3 DNA sequence: TGTGCCAGCTCACTATTCACCGGGACAGGGGGCCACTACGAGCAGTACTTC. It translates to CASSLFTGTGGHYEQYF.

This clone has only a few counts. The chain combines TRBV5-4 with TRBJ2-1; D is perhaps TRBD1 or TRBD2 (5 bases each). V shed 4 bases and J shed 0 bases, with 11 bases lying between them. CDR1 is SGHNT, CDR2 YYREEE, per germline (reference sequence). The CDR3 is 15 residues long. The CDR3 DNA reads as TGTGCCAGCAGCCGGGGCCGTAGCTCCTACAATGAGCAGTTCTTC. Its protein product is CASSRGRSSYNEQFF.

Only one count was recorded for this clone. The chain employs TRBV9 and TRBJ2-7, with TRBD1 matching 9 bases. Germline assignment: CDR1 SGDLS and CDR2 YYNGEE. Losses at the gene ends were 3 bases for V and 6 bases for J; bases not matched to a gene: 7. The CDR3 consists of 14 residues. The CDR3 spells CASSAGTGIREQYF. CDR3 nucleotide sequence: TGTGCCAGCAGCGCCGGGACAGGGATCCGCGAGCAGTACTTC.

This sequence joins TRBV4-2 and TRBJ2-1; the D gene is possibly TRBD1 (6 bases). CDR1 and CDR2 from the germline V gene are LGHNA and YNFKEQ. Trimming left V 0 bases short and J 9 bases short, with 12 bases between. The CDR3 covers 14 residues. CDR3 sequence reads: CASSQDLRTVEQFF. The CDR3 DNA is TGTGCCAGCAGCCAAGATCTTCGGACAGTTGAGCAGTTCTTC.

The chain employs TRBV24-1 and TRBJ2-3; D unresolved. Trimming pared 7 bases from V and 1 base from J, leaving 14 bases between. The CDR3 contains 15 residues. Germline CDR1 reads KGHDR; CDR2 reads SFDVKD. This CDR3 reads CATSSLSDGTDTQYF. CDR3 coding DNA: TGTGCCACCAGCAGCTTATCGGACGGCACAGATACGCAGTATTTT.

The V call is TRBV6-5, the J call TRBJ2-3, with TRBD1 matching 8 bases. In germline, CDR1 is MNHEY, CDR2 SVGAGI. Trimming cost V 6 bases and J 4 bases; bases outside gene matches: 9. The CDR3 covers 15 residues. CDR3 protein: CASRIDRGGSDTQYF. CDR3 bases: TGTGCCAGCAGAATCGACAGGGGCGGATCAGATACGCAGTATTTT.

This rearrangement joins TRBV14 to TRBJ2-7; 10 positions agree with TRBD2. J gave up 8 bases and V 2 bases, and 9 bases lay outside the gene matches. This CDR3 spans 15 amino acids. CDR1 and CDR2 from the germline V gene are SGHDN and FVKESK. This CDR3 is CASSQLAGVGEKQYF. CDR3 bases: TGTGCCAGCAGCCAACTAGCGGGGGTCGGCGAGAAGCAGTACTTC.

This chain uses TRBV19 with TRBJ2-2; 7 bases map to TRBD1. CDR1 is LNHDA and CDR2 is SQIVND in the germline V gene (reference sequence). V lost 2 bases and J lost 6; bases outside the gene matches: 6. CDR3 length: 15 amino acids. CDR3 in amino acids: CASSIMKGASGELFF. CDR3 nucleotides: TGTGCCAGTAGTATAATGAAGGGGGCATCCGGGGAGCTGTTTTTT.

The chain employs TRBV7-3 and TRBJ2-7; unclear D gene. Germline V lookup: CDR1 SGHTA, CDR2 FQGTGA. The V end was cut by 2 bases, the J end by 1 base, with 9 bases between. The CDR3 has 14 residues. CDR3 amino acids: CASSLSHGSYEQYF. CDR3 sequence (DNA): TGTGCCAGCAGCTTATCTCACGGTTCCTACGAGCAGTACTTC.

The J gene is TRBJ1-3, the V gene TRBV5-4, with 8 bases identical to TRBD1. The CDR3 loop spans 15 amino acids. Germline trimming cut 0 bases from V and 1 base from J; bases unmatched to any gene: 0. The germline V gene has CDR1 SGHNT and CDR2 YYREEE (reference sequence). The CDR3 reads CASSLDRGSGNTIYF. CDR3 sequence (DNA): TGTGCCAGCAGCTTGGACAGGGGGTCTGGAAACACCATATATTTT.

This chain joins TRBV11-2 and TRBJ2-7; D is undetermined. V lost 5 bases and J 0 bases, leaving 11 bases between the germline ends. Germline V gives CDR1 SGHAT, CDR2 FQNNGV. The CDR3 extends over 14 amino acids. CDR3 DNA: TGTGCCAGCAGCGTAACAGACGGCTCCTACGAGCAGTACTTC. Its translation is CASSVTDGSYEQYF.

A single count supports this clone. At one end the junction does not follow the germline gene, possibly because of a read error. The CDR3 region has the DNA TGTGCCAGCAGCCCTGGAGAACACCGGGGAGCTGTTTTT. It encodes CASSPGEHRGAVF. The V and J genes are TRBV11-3 and TRBJ2-2; perhaps TRBD2 as D (5 bases). Germline V CDR1 and CDR2: SGHNT, YENEEA. The CDR3 is 13 residues long.

This chain connects TRBV18 to TRBJ2-2; 7 bases are shared with TRBD1. The J segment lost 0 bases and the V segment lost 1 base, leaving 8 bases of the junction unmatched. Looked up from germline, CDR1 is KGHSH and CDR2 is LQKENI. The CDR3 runs to 18 residues. CDR3 sequence (DNA): TGTGCCAGCTCACCACTTCATCCAGGGACAGCGAACACCGGGGAGCTGTTTTTT. This codes for CASSPLHPGTANTGELFF.

The CDR3 DNA follows: TGTGCCAGCAGACCCACTCACCAGGGTGTTCAGCCCCAGCATTTT. Its protein product is CASRPTHQGVQPQHF. The chain joins TRBV28 to TRBJ1-5, with a tentative D call TRBD1 (5 bases). Per germline, CDR1 MDHEN and CDR2 SYDVKM. V was cut by 6 bases and J by 6 bases, with 18 bases left in between. The CDR3 has 15 residues.

In DNA, the CDR3 is TGTGCCAGCAGTTTTGGAACAGGGGCGCCCTACGAGCAGTACTTC. Its protein is CASSFGTGAPYEQYF. The chain carries TRBV27 and TRBJ2-7, with 7 bases fitting TRBD1. CDR1 MNHEY and CDR2 SMNVEV come from the germline V gene (reference sequence). Trimming cost V 3 bases and J 2 bases; bases outside gene matches: 7. The CDR3 totals 15 residues.

J is TRBJ2-5 and V is TRBV30, with D unclear. The CDR3 length is 10 residues. V was clipped by 1 base and J by 7 bases, with 4 bases between them. Germline loops: CDR1 GTSNPN, CDR2 SVGIG (reference sequence). Written as DNA, the CDR3 is TGTGCCTGGAGTGGGGTGACCCAGTACTTC. Its translation: CAWSGVTQYF.

The table lists this clone with a count of one. The chain is built from TRBV29-1 and TRBJ1-3, with D hard to call. This CDR3 is 13 amino acids long. The germline V gene encodes CDR1 SQVTM and CDR2 ANQGSEA. V lost 7 bases, J lost 0 bases, and 10 bases lay in between. CDR3 sequence: CSAVTSSGNTIYF. The CDR3, as DNA: TGCAGCGCAGTGACAAGCTCTGGAAACACCATATATTTT.

The chain employs TRBV29-1 and TRBJ1-1; D unclear. CDR3 length: 14 amino acids. Trimming stripped 7 bases from V and 1 base from J, with 16 bases between. CDR1 is SQVTM, CDR2 ANQGSEA, per germline. This CDR3 reads CSADVRDRNTEAFF. CDR3 nucleotide sequence: TGCAGCGCTGACGTGAGAGACCGGAACACTGAAGCTTTCTTT.

The genes are TRBV10-3 and TRBJ1-5; 7 bases map to TRBD1. J was trimmed by 4 bases and V by 10 bases; bases with no gene match: 7. The CDR3 runs 13 residues. Germline CDR1 reads ENHRY; CDR2 reads SYGVKD. The CDR3 reads CASRDSNNQPQHF. The CDR3 DNA is TGTGCCAGCCGGGACAGCAATAATCAGCCCCAGCATTTT.

The chain is built from TRBV3-1 (or the pseudogene TRBV3-2) and TRBJ2-7; a possible D gene is TRBD1 (5 bases). The CDR3 is 14 residues long. V shed 5 bases and J shed 2 bases, with 13 bases lying between them. The V gene's germline CDR1 is LGHDT and CDR2 YNNKEL (reference sequence). CDR3 amino acids: CASSGQGTPYEQYF. CDR3 DNA sequence: TGTGCCAGCAGCGGCCAGGGTACCCCCTACGAGCAGTACTTC.

The J gene is TRBJ2-3, the V gene TRBV7-3, with TRBD2 identical over 11 bases. Germline V gene sequence: CDR1 SGHTA, CDR2 FQGTGA. V shed 3 bases and J 4 bases; nucleotides not matched to a gene: 6. CDR3 size: 16 residues. CDR3 region: CASSFILAGVADTQYF. CDR3 in DNA: TGTGCCAGCAGCTTTATACTAGCGGGAGTCGCAGATACGCAGTATTTT.

The rearrangement links TRBV28 to TRBJ1-5; tentative D call: TRBD1 (6 bases). With 4 bases removed from V and 11 bases from J, the gap between germline ends came to 9 bases. Germline V gives CDR1 MDHEN, CDR2 SYDVKM. The CDR3 length is 11 residues. The CDR3 loop is CASSSGETQHF. The CDR3 DNA sequence: TGTGCCAGCAGTTCAGGGGAGACCCAGCATTTT.

The genes are TRBV27 and TRBJ2-7; 10 nucleotides align to TRBD2. The CDR3 is made up of 13 amino acids. V lost 5 bases to trimming and J lost 7 bases; unmatched junction nucleotides: 5. The germline CDR1 and CDR2 sequences are MNHEY and SMNVEV (reference sequence). CDR3 region: CASSLAGAWEQYF. The CDR3 coding sequence is TGTGCCAGCAGTCTAGCGGGAGCCTGGGAGCAGTACTTC.

The V call is TRBV5-6, the J call TRBJ1-1; unclear D gene. Germline assignment: CDR1 SGHDT and CDR2 YYEEEE. The CDR3 runs 13 residues. Trimming removed 4 bases from V and 12 bases from J, with 19 bases in between. The CDR3 DNA is TGTGCCAGCAGCACTCCCCCGGGGTTTGTGACTTTCTTT. Encoded protein: CASSTPPGFVTFF.

The chain uses TRBV11-2 and TRBJ1-4, with D perhaps matching TRBD1 (6 bases). In germline, CDR1 is SGHAT, CDR2 FQNNGV. V was trimmed by 1 base and J by 11 bases, leaving 14 bases between them. CDR3 length: 14 residues. CDR3 sequence reads: CASSLVSDQGKLFF. The CDR3 DNA reads as TGTGCCAGCAGCTTAGTCTCGGACCAGGGGAAACTGTTTTTT. Together with reference TRBV11-2 and TRBJ1-4, the CDR3 gives the full variable domain: EAGVAQSPRYKIIEKRQSVAFWCNPISGHATLYWYQQILGQGPKLLIQFQNNGVVDDSQLPKDRFSAERLKGVDSTLKIQPAKLEDSAVYLCASSLVSDQGKLFFGSGTQLSVL.

Ten or more counts support this clone. The chain carries TRBV5-4 and TRBJ1-2, with 7 bases identical to TRBD1. The CDR3 covers 14 residues. J lost 4 bases, V lost 4 bases, and 7 bases had no gene match. Germline V gives CDR1 SGHNT, CDR2 YYREEE (reference sequence). The CDR3, as DNA: TGTGCCAGCAGCCCGACAGGGTCCGGCTATGGCTACACCTTC. Its translation is CASSPTGSGYGYTF.

This chain joins TRBV6-5 and TRBJ1-2; D is possibly TRBD1 (5 bases). The CDR3 spans 15 residues. From germline, CDR1 is MNHEY and CDR2 SVGAGI. The V and J ends lost 6 bases and 5 bases respectively, with 19 bases between them. The chain's CDR3 is CASSPDLGAGYGYTF. The CDR3 nucleotides are TGTGCCAGCAGCCCGGACTTAGGCGCAGGGTATGGCTACACCTTC.

The gene calls are TRBV30 and TRBJ2-2; D is unclear. CDR1 is GTSNPN, CDR2 SVGIG, per germline (reference sequence). The CDR3 contains 12 residues. Deletions cut 0 bases from V and 8 bases from J, with 7 bases between. CDR3 in amino acids: CAWSVTSGELFF. The CDR3 DNA sequence: TGTGCCTGGAGTGTAACATCTGGGGAGCTGTTTTTT.

The rearrangement links TRBV21-1 to TRBJ2-7; the DNA was not used to check the table's D call, TRBD1. TRBV21-1 is described as a pseudogene. CDR3 size: 17 residues. The CDR3 nucleotides are TGTGCCAGCAGCAACAGCTCGACAGGGATGTTCTCCTACGAGCAGTACTTC. This translates into CASSNSSTGMFSYEQYF.

This chain connects TRBV5-1 to TRBJ1-4, with 9 nucleotides matching TRBD1. CDR3 length: 15 amino acids. Per germline, CDR1 SGHRS and CDR2 YFSETQ. V lost 1 base to trimming and J lost 6 bases; unmatched junction nucleotides: 4. CDR3 residues: CASSLPGQGHEKLFF. CDR3 nucleotide sequence: TGCGCCAGCAGCTTGCCGGGACAGGGTCATGAAAAACTGTTTTTT.